This T cell receptor beta chain stems from a study of CD8 T cells in ankylosing spondylitis. The study, taken as a whole, reports: Earlier work had already found some motif variants in reactive arthritis synovial fluid and blood.

Germline V gene data show CDR1 as SGHRS and CDR2 as YFSETQ. V shed 0 bases and J shed 6 bases, with 10 bases lying between them. This CDR3 has 14 amino acids. This clonotype came up many times. The target antigen is unknown. Each CDR3 protein is one row after TCRdb ran MiXCR on the 5' RACE reads. The sample shows about 130,000 distinct CDR3 sequences, around 6.6% of them seen only once. The chain uses TRBV5-1 and TRBJ2-1; D is possibly TRBD1 (6 bases). The sequenced sample consisted of blood, either unsorted or a sorted T cell fraction (not recorded which). This clonotype originated in a female donor with ankylosing spondylitis or in good health (not recorded which). The CDR3 sequence is CASSLAGQTNEQFF. CDR3 nucleotide sequence: TGCGCCAGCAGCTTGGCCGGACAGACCAATGAGCAGTTCTTC.